The rows below give T cell receptor beta chains drawn from one sample of a study of HIV-infected patients and healthy controls. TCRdb used MiXCR to reprocess the 5' RACE reads, holding one entry per CDR3 protein. The sample records 15,000 to 20,000 distinct CDR3 sequences, over 9% being singletons. Sequenced sample: blood. The receptors here all came from an adult in good health. Each CDR3 is given with its conserved first and last residue. The D gene is left open where the match is weak. The size entry is marked missing in some rows and otherwise reads once, few, many or a size class.

D gene | J gene | clone size | V gene | CDR3 DNA | CDR3 protein
TRBD2 | TRBJ2-3 | few | TRBV4-1 | TGCGCCAGCAGCCCGGGACTAGCCGTATTCACAGATACGCAGTATTTT | CASSPGLAVFTDTQYF
TRBD2 | TRBJ2-7 | many | TRBV6-5 | TGTGCCAGCAGTTACTCACTAGCGGGAGGGTCCGGCTACGAGCAGTACTTC | CASSYSLAGGSGYEQYF
TRBD1 | TRBJ1-1 | many | TRBV3-1 | TGTGCCAGCAGCTCGACAGGGACCCTTGAAGCTTTCTTT | CASSSTGTLEAFF
NA | TRBJ1-6 | many | TRBV28 | TGTGCCAGCAGTCCCGGGAACAATAATTCACCCCTCCACTTT | CASSPGNNNSPLHF
TRBD2 | TRBJ2-1 | many | TRBV9 | TGTGCCAGCAGCGTAGCGGTTGGGCTAGCGGGAGACAATGAGCAGTTCTTC | CASSVAVGLAGDNEQFF
TRBD1 | TRBJ2-1 | many | TRBV12-3/TRBV12-4 | TGTGCCAGCAGCCCAGGGGGCTACAATGAGCAGTTCTTC | CASSPGGYNEQFF
NA | TRBJ2-5 | many | TRBV28 | TGTGCCAGCCCGAACCAGGACAGAAAAGAGACCCAGTACTTC | CASPNQDRKETQYF
TRBD1 | TRBJ2-7 | many | TRBV28 | TGTGCCAGCAGTCCCACAGGGGGCGGGTACGAGCAGTACTTC | CASSPTGGGYEQYF
TRBD2 | TRBJ2-3 | many | TRBV12-3/TRBV12-4 | TGTGCCAGCACCGAACTAGCGGGACCCACAGATACGCAGTATTTT | CASTELAGPTDTQYF
TRBD1 | TRBJ2-7 | many | TRBV5-1 | TGCGCCAGCAGCCCCGGGACAGGGACTTCCTACGAGCAGTACTTC | CASSPGTGTSYEQYF
NA | TRBJ2-7 | NA | TRBV6-2/TRBV6-3 | TGTGCCAGCAGTTACTCGAACCGTAACTACGAGCAGTACTTC | CASSYSNRNYEQYF
NA | TRBJ1-4 | many | TRBV5-1 | TGCGCCAGCAGCCTAGGGACAACAACTAATGAAAAACTGTTTTTT | CASSLGTTTNEKLFF
NA | TRBJ2-2 | few | TRBV29-1 | TGCAGCGTTGAAGAGGACTCGAACACCGGGGAGCTGTTTTTT | CSVEEDSNTGELFF
TRBD2 | TRBJ2-1 | NA | TRBV7-2 | TGTGCCAGCAGCTTAGTTGCGGGGGTTGAGCAGTTCTTC | CASSLVAGVEQFF
NA | TRBJ2-2 | NA | TRBV6-5 | TGTGCCGCACAGGGAGACACCGGGGAGCTGTTTTTT | CAAQGDTGELFF